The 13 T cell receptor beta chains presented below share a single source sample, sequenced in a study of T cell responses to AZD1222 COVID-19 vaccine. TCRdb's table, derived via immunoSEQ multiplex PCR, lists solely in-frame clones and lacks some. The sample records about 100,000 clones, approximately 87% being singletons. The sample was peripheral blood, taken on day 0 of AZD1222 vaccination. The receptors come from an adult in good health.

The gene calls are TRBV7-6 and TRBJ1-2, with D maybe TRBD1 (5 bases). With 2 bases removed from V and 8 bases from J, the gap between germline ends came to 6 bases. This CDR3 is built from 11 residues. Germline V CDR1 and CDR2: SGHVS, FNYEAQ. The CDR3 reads CASSLQGGYTF. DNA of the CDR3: TGTGCCAGCAGCTTACAGGGCGGCTACACCTTC.

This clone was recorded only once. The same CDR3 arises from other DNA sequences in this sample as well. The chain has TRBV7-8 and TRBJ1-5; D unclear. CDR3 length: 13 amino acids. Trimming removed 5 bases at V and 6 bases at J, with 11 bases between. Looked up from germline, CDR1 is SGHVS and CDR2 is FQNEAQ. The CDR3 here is CASSLLVGQPQHF. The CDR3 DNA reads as TGTGCCAGCAGCCTCCTGGTTGGTCAGCCCCAGCATTTT.

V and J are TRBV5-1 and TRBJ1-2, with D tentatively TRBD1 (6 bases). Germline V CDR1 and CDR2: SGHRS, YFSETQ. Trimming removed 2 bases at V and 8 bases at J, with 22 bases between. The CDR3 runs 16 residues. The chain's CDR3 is CASSFGSTGRVKGYTF. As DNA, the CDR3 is TGCGCCAGCAGCTTCGGTAGTACAGGGAGGGTTAAGGGCTACACCTTC. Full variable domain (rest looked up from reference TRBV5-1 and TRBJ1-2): KAGVTQTPRYLIKTRGQQVTLSCSPISGHRSVSWYQQTPGQGLQFLFEYFSETQRNKGNFPGRFSGRQFSNSRSEMNVSTLELGDSALYLCASSFGSTGRVKGYTFGSGTRLTVV.

The CDR3 sequence: CASSRDRDLNTIYF. DNA of the CDR3: TGTGCCAGCAGCCGAGACAGGGACCTCAACACCATATATTTT. The chain joins TRBV28 to TRBJ1-3, with 7 bases identical to TRBD1. The J segment lost 7 bases and the V segment lost 6 bases, leaving 9 bases of the junction unmatched. The CDR3 extends over 14 amino acids. Germline values: CDR1 MDHEN, CDR2 SYDVKM.

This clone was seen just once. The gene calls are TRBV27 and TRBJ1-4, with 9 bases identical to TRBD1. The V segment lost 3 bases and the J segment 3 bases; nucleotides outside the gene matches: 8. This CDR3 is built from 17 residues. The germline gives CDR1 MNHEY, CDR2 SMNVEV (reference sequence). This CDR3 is CASSFKQGAPANEKLFF. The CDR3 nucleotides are TGTGCCAGCAGTTTTAAACAGGGGGCGCCGGCTAATGAAAAACTGTTTTTT.

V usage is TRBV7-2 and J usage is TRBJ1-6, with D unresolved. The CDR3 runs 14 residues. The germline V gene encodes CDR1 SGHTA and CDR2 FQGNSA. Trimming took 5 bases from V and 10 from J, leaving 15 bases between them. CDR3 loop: CASSPDGVGSPLHF. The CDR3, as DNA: TGTGCCAGCAGCCCAGATGGGGTCGGGTCACCCCTCCACTTT.

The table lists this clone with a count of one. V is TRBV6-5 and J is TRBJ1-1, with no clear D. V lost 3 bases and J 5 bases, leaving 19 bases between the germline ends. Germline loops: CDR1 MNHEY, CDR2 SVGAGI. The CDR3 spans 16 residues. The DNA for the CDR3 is TGTGCCAGCAGTTATTTATTCACGTGGAGGGTTACTGAAGCTTTCTTT. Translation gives CASSYLFTWRVTEAFF.

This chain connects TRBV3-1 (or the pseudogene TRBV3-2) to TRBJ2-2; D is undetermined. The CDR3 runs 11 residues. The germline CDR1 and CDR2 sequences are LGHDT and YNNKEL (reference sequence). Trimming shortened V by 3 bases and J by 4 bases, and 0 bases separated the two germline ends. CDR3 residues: CASSHTGELFF. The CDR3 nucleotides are TGTGCCAGCAGCCACACCGGGGAGCTGTTTTTT.

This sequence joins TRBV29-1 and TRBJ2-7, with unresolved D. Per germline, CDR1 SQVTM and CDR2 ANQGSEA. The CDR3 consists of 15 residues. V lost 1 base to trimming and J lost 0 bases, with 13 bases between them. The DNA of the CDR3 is TGCAGCGTTGAAGCAGCTTCAGGCTTCTCCTACGAGCAGTACTTC. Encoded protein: CSVEAASGFSYEQYF.

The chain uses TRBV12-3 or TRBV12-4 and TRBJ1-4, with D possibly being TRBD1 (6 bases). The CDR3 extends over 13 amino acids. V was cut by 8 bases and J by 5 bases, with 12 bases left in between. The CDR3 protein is CASARGRNEKLFF. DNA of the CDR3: TGTGCCAGCGCGAGGGGGAGGAATGAAAAACTGTTTTTT.

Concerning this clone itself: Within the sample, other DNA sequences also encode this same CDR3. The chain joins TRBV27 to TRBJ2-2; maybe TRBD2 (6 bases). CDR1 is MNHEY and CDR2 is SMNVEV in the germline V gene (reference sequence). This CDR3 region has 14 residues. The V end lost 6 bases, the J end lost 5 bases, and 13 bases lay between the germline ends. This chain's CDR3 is CASSRDRGTGELFF. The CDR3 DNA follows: TGTGCCAGCAGCCGAGACCGGGGGACCGGGGAGCTGTTTTTT.

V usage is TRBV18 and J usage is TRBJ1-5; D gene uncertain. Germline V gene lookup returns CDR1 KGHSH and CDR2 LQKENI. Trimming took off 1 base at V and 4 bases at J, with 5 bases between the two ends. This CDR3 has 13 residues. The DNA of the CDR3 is TGTGCCAGCTCACCACAAGTTAATCAGCCCCAGCATTTT. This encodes CASSPQVNQPQHF.

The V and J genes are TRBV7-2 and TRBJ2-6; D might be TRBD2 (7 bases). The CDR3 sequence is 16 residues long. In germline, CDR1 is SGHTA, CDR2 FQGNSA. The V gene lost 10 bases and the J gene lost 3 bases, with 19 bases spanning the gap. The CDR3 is CATQKGGALGANVLTF. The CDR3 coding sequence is TGTGCCACACAGAAGGGGGGGGCGCTTGGGGCCAACGTCCTGACTTTC.